The clone carrying this T cell receptor beta chain was detected once. Its target is not known. Donors with ophthalmopathy: moderate-to-severe activity, CAS ≥3, NOSPECS ≥4, duration under 3 months. PBMCs had their origin in fresh peripheral blood (approximately 9.7 ml). Looked up from germline, CDR1 is MDHEN and CDR2 is SYDVKM. This CDR3 is built from 13 residues. The data stem from a study of Graves' ophthalmopathy and Graves' hyperthyroidism. Overall study findings and caveats: Blood also held most thyroid clonotypes expanded above 0.001 frequency.

The authors amplified TCR beta CDR3 regions, and they did so from RNA transcripts for repertoire sequencing. An opening RT-PCR round employed HTBI primers and preceded a second-round multiplex PCR. TCRdb re-called the multiplex PCR reads with MiXCR, one entry per CDR3 protein. The sample holds under 350,000 distinct CDR3 sequences, 17% seen once. The receptor's source is an adult man with Graves' ophthalmopathy. The material sequenced was peripheral blood. The genes are TRBV28 and TRBJ2-7, with 9 bases that match TRBD2. The J call is doubtful: the DNA matches TRBJ2-5 better. The CDR3 sequence: CAIAGAPQETQYF. CDR3 in DNA: TGTGCCATAGCGGGAGCGCCACAAGAGACCCAGTACTTC.